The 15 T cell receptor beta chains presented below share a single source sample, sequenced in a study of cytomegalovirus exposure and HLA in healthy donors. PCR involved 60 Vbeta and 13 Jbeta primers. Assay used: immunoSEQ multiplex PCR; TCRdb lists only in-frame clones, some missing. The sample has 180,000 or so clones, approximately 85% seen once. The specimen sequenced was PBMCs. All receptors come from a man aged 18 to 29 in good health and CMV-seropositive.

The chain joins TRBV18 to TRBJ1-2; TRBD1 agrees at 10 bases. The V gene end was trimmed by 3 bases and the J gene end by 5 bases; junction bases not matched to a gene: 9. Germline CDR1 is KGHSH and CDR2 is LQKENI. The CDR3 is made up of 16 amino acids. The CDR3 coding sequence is TGTGCCAGCTCACCCCCCGGACAGGGGGGCTTGTATGGCTACACCTTC. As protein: CASSPPGQGGLYGYTF.

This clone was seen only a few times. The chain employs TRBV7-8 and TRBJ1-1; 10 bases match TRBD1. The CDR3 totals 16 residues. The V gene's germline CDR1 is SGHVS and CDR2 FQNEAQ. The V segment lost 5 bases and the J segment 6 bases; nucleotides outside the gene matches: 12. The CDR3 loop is CASSLRDRGTIAEAFF. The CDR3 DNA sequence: TGTGCCAGCAGCCTCCGGGACAGGGGAACAATAGCTGAAGCTTTCTTT.

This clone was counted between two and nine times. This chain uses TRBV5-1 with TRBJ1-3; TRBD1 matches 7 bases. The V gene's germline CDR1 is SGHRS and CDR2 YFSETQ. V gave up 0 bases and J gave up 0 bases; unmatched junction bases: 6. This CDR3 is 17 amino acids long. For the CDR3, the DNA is TGCGCCAGCAGCTTGGAGGCGAGACAGGGCTCTGGAAACACCATATATTTT. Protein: CASSLEARQGSGNTIYF.

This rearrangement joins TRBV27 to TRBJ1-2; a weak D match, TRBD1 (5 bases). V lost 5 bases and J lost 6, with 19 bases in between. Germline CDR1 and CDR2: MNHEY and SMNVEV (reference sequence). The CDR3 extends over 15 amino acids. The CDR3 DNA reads TGTGCCAGCAGTCTGACTACCGGGGGGAGGGATGGCTACACCTTC. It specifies CASSLTTGGRDGYTF.

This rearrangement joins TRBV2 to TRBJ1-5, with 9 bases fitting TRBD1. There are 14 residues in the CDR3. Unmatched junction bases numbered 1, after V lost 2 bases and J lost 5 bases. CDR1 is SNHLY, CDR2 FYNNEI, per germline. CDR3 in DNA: TGTGCCAGCAGTGAAAGGACAGGGGATCAGCCCCAGCATTTT. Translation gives CASSERTGDQPQHF.

Here the CDR3 reads CASSSLIAGDLTDTQYF. The CDR3, as DNA: TGCGCCAGCAGCTCATTAATAGCGGGGGACCTCACAGATACGCAGTATTTT. The chain recombines TRBV5-1 with TRBJ2-3, with TRBD2 matching over 9 bases. The V gene end was trimmed by 3 bases and the J gene end by 2 bases; junction bases not matched to a gene: 10. From germline, CDR1 is SGHRS and CDR2 YFSETQ. The CDR3 runs 17 residues.

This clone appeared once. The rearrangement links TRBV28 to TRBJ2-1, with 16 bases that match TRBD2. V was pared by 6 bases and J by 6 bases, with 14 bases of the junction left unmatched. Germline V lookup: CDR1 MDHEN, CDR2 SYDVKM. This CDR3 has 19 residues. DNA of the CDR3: TGTGCCAGCAGCCGCTTCCACGGGACTAGCGGGGGGGCCCCCAATGAGCAGTTCTTC. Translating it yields CASSRFHGTSGGAPNEQFF.

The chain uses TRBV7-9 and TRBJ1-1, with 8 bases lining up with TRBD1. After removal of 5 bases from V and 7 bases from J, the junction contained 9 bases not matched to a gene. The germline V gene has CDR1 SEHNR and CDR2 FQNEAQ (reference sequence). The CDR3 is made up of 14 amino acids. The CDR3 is CASSTGTGLGEAFF. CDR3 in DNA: TGTGCCAGCAGCACCGGGACAGGACTTGGTGAAGCTTTCTTT.

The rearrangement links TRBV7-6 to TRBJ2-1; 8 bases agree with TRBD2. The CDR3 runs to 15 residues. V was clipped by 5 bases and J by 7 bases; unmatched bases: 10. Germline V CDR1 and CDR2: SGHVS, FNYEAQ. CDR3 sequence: CASSPTSGTGNEQFF. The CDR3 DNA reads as TGTGCCAGCAGCCCTACTAGCGGAACGGGAAATGAGCAGTTCTTC.

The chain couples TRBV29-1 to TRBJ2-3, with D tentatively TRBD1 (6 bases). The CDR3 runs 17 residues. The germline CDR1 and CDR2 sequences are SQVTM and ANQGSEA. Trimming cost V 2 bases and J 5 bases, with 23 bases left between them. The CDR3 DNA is TGCAGCGTTGAAAAAGCCTCAGGGGCGAGGTTTGGAGATACGCAGTATTTT. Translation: CSVEKASGARFGDTQYF.

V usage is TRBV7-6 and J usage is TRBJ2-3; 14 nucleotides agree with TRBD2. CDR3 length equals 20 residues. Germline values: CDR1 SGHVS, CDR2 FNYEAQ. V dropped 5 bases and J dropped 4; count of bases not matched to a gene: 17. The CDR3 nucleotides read TGTGCCAGCAGCCCACGAGCCGGGACTAGCGGGGGCGCGCCCCCAGATACGCAGTATTTT. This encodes CASSPRAGTSGGAPPDTQYF.

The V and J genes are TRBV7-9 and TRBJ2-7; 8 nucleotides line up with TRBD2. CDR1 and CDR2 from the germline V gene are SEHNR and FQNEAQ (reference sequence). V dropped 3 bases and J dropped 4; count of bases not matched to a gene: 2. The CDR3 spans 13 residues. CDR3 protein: CASSFRGGYEQYF. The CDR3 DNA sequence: TGTGCCAGCAGCTTTCGGGGGGGATACGAGCAGTACTTC.

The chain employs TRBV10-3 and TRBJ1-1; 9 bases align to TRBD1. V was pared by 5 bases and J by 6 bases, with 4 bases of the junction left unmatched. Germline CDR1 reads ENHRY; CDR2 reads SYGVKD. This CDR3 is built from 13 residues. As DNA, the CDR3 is TGTGCCATCAGTATAGGACAGGGGTCTGAAGCTTTCTTT. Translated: CAISIGQGSEAFF.

The CDR3 DNA follows: TGTGCCAGCAGCTTTCGACTAGCGGGGGCAGGAGAGACCCAGTACTTC. It yields the protein CASSFRLAGAGETQYF. The V call is TRBV5-4, the J call TRBJ2-5; 12 nucleotides align to TRBD2. CDR1 is SGHNT and CDR2 is YYREEE in the germline V gene (reference sequence). V trimming: 2 bases; J trimming: 4 bases; junction bases outside the gene matches: 6. The CDR3 is made up of 16 amino acids.

The CDR3 DNA is TGTGCCAGCAGCGTAACTCTGAACACTGAAGCTTTCTTT. It is translated as CASSVTLNTEAFF. The chain carries TRBV9 and TRBJ1-1; D call uncertain. CDR3 length equals 13 residues. V shed 1 base and J shed 0 bases, with 4 bases lying between them. CDR1 SGDLS and CDR2 YYNGEE come from the germline V gene.